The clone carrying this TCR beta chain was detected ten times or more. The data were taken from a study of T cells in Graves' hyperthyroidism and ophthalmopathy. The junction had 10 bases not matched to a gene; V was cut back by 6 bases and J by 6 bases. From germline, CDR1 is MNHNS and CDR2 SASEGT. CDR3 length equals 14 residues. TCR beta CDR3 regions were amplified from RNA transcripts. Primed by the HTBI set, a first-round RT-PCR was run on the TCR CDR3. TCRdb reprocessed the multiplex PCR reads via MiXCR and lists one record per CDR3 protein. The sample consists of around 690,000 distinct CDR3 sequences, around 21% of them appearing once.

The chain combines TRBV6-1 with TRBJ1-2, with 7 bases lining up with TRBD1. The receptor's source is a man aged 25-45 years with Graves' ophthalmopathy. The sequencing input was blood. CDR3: CASRRETGADGYTF. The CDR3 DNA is TGTGCCAGCAGGAGAGAAACAGGGGCGGATGGCTACACCTTC.